The clone carrying this TCR beta chain was observed a single time. What it binds is not known. This specimen belongs to a study of cytomegalovirus exposure and HLA in healthy donors. The PCR ran on 60 Vbeta and 13 Jbeta primers. The repertoire was sequenced with immunoSEQ multiplex PCR; TCRdb's copy has only in-frame clones and lacks some. The top ten hold just over 4.5% of the sample, which has about 170,000 clones, more than 70% seen once. V shed 4 bases and J 6 bases; nucleotides not matched to a gene: 13. The CDR3 spans 17 residues. Germline assignment: CDR1 SGDLS and CDR2 YYNGEE. Findings and limits, study-wide: Sequencing likely caused a cluster of highly shared sequence variants. Researchers catalogued roughly 170 TCR beta chains as cytomegalovirus-associated.

This sequence was found in a woman in her forties or fifties in good health and CMV-seropositive. Sequencing was done on a sample of PBMCs. The chain uses TRBV9 and TRBJ2-1; 10 bases align to TRBD1. The CDR3 nucleotides read TGTGCCAGCAGCCCCCAACCCGGGACAGGGGCACTCAATGAGCAGTTCTTC. Protein sequence: CASSPQPGTGALNEQFF.